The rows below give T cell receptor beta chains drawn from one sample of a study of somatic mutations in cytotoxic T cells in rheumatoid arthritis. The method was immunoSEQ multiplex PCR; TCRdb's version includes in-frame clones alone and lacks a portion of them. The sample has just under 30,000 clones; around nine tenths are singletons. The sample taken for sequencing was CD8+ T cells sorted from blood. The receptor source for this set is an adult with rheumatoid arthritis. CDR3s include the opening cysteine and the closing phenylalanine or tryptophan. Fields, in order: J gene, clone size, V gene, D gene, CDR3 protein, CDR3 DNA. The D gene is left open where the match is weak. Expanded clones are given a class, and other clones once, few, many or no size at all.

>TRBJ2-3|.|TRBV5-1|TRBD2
CASSGLAGEVTDTQYF
TGCGCCAGCAGCGGACTAGCGGGAGAGGTCACAGATACGCAGTATTTT
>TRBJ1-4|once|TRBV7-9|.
CASNIGPSNEKLFF
TGTGCCAGCAACATAGGGCCCAGCAATGAAAAACTGTTTTTT
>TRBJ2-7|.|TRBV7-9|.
CASSLSSYEQYF
TGTGCCAGCAGCCTCAGCTCCTACGAGCAGTACTTC
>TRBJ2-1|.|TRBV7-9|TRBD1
CASSAGTGGNEQFF
TGTGCCAGCAGCGCCGGGACAGGGGGCAATGAGCAGTTCTTC
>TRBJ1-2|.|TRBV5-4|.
CASSLGVPNYGYTF
TGTGCCAGCAGCTTGGGGGTGCCTAACTATGGCTACACCTTC
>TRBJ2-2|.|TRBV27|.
CASSFLGLGANTGELFF
TGTGCCAGCAGTTTTCTGGGGTTAGGGGCGAACACCGGGGAGCTGTTTTTT
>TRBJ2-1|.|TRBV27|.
CASSLLETGIDEQFF
TGTGCCAGCAGTTTATTGGAAACGGGGATCGATGAGCAGTTCTTC
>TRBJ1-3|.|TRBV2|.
CASRVGNTIYF
TGTGCCAGCCGCGTAGGAAACACCATATATTTT
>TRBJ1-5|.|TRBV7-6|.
CASSFGATQPQHF
TGTGCCAGCAGCTTTGGGGCCACTCAGCCCCAGCATTTT
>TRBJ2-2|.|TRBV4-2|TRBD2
CASSQEWLAGTRGGELFF
TGTGCCAGCAGCCAAGAATGGCTAGCGGGAACCCGAGGCGGGGAGCTGTTTTTT